The present T cell receptor beta chain was sequenced within a study of blood T cells in healthy people across ages. A sample-barcoded 5' primer and a J-beta primer mix were used in a second PCR of about 7 to 12 cycles. TCRdb ran MiXCR on the 5' RACE reads and lists one entry per CDR3 protein. The sample lists about 680,000 distinct CDR3 sequences, about half occurring once. This clonotype came up a few times. Its antigen is not identified. This CDR3 region has 17 residues. CDR1 is SGHDN, CDR2 FVKESK, per germline. V trimming: 4 bases; J trimming: 6 bases; junction bases outside the gene matches: 11. Findings and caveats of the study: Since the PBMCs were unsorted, naive and antigen-experienced cells could not be conclusively compared. Possibly, changes in expanded clonotypes were confounded because donor CMV status was unknown.

The receptor's source is a woman in her sixties or seventies in good health. The chain couples TRBV14 to TRBJ2-1; TRBD2 matches at 11 bases. The sample consisted of blood. CDR3 amino acids: CASSPLYETSGINEQFF. In DNA, the CDR3 is TGTGCCAGCAGCCCACTTTATGAGACTAGCGGGATCAATGAGCAGTTCTTC. Full variable domain (missing parts from reference TRBV14 and TRBJ2-1): EAGVTQFPSHSVIEKGQTVTLRCDPISGHDNLYWYRRVMGKEIKFLLHFVKESKQDESGMPNNRFLAERTGGTYSTLKVQPAELEDSGVYFCASSPLYETSGINEQFFGPGTRLTVL.